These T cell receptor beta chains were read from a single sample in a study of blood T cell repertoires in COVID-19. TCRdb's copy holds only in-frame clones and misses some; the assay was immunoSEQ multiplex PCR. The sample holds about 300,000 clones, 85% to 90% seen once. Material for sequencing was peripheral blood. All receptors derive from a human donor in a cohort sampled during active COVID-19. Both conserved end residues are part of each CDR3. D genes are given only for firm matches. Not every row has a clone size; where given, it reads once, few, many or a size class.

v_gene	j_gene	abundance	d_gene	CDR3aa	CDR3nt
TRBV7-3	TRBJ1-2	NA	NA	CASSLTQGYGYTF	TGTGCCAGCAGCTTAACGCAGGGGTATGGCTACACCTTC
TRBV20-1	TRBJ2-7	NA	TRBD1	CSASRTGLLTEQYF	TGCAGTGCTAGTAGGACAGGATTACTTACCGAGCAGTACTTC
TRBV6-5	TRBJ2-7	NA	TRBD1	CASSEWGQGAYEQYF	TGTGCCAGCAGCGAGTGGGGACAGGGGGCCTACGAGCAGTACTTC
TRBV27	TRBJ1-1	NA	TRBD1	CASSLTNQGAQNTEAFF	TGTGCCAGCAGTTTAACAAACCAGGGGGCGCAGAACACTGAAGCTTTCTTT
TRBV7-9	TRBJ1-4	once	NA	CASSPPRGVDEKLFF	TGTGCCAGCAGCCCCCCGCGGGGGGTAGATGAAAAACTGTTTTTT
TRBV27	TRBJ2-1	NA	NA	CASSPRGPSDNEQFF	TGTGCCAGCAGTCCCCGAGGGCCTTCCGATAATGAGCAGTTCTTC
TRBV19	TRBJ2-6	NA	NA	CASMRVSGSGANVLTF	TGTGCCAGTATGAGGGTATCGGGCTCTGGGGCCAACGTCCTGACTTTC
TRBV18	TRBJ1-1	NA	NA	CASSSRMGGDTEAFF	TGTGCCAGCTCAAGTCGAATGGGAGGGGACACTGAAGCTTTCTTT
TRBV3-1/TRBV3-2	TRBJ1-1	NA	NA	CASSQRRETFF	TGTGCCAGCAGCCAAAGGAGAGAGACTTTCTTT
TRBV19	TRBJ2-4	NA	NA	CASSPPRRGIQYF	TGTGCCAGTAGTCCCCCCCGACGAGGCATTCAGTACTTC
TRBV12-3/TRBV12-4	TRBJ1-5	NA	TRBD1	CASSLTGSQPQHF	TGTGCCAGCAGTCTGACAGGGTCCCAGCCCCAGCATTTT
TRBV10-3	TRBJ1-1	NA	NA	CATNLQGNTEAFF	TGTGCCACCAATCTACAGGGTAACACTGAAGCTTTCTTT
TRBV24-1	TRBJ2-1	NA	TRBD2	CATSDTTSGSWYNEQFF	TGTGCCACCAGTGACACAACTAGCGGGAGTTGGTACAATGAGCAGTTCTTC
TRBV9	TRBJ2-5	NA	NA	CASSVGGSRGETQYF	TGTGCCAGCAGCGTAGGAGGGAGCCGCGGGGAGACCCAGTACTTC
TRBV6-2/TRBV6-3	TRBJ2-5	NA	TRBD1	CASSSAAGTGGLETQYF	TGTGCCAGCAGTTCCGCCGCCGGGACAGGGGGCCTGGAGACCCAGTACTTC
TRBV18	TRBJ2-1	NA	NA	CASSSQLGLSFNEQFF	TGTGCCAGCTCAAGCCAATTAGGACTTAGCTTCAATGAGCAGTTCTTC
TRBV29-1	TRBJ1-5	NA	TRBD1	CSALTGGLNQPQHF	TGCAGCGCCCTGACAGGGGGTCTCAATCAGCCCCAGCATTTT
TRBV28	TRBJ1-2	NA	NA	CASITGRGGGYTF	TGTGCCAGCATCACAGGGAGGGGTGGCGGCTACACCTTC
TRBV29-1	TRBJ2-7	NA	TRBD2	CSGAGVQSEQYF	TGCAGCGGGGCGGGAGTTCAAAGCGAGCAGTACTTC
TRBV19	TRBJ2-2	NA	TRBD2	CASTDSRSSGWTKTGKLFF	TGTGCCAGTACTGACAGCCGATCTAGCGGGTGGACCAAAACGGGGAAGCTGTTTTTT
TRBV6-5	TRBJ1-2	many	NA	CASNQETVDGYTF	TGTGCCAGCAATCAGGAAACGGTCGATGGCTACACCTTC
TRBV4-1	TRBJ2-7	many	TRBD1	CASSLSGTGAYEQYF	TGCGCCAGCAGCTTGAGTGGGACAGGGGCCTACGAGCAGTACTTC